The 17 T cell receptor beta chains in this list originate from one sample, sequenced in a study of cytomegalovirus exposure and HLA in healthy donors (dated by TCRdb to about 2017). Library preparation employed the immunoSEQ multiplex PCR assay. The multiplex PCR relied on a mix of 60 forward primers for TCR Vbeta segments and 13 reverse primers for TCR Jbeta segments. Imported from immuneACCESS, the table was reduced by TCRdb to in-frame sequences with V and J called. These copies leave out some clones; in studies compared against another copy, an unresolved V gene accounts for under half, and the cause of the remainder is not known. This sample holds about 150,000 clones; under 85% were observed only once. The ten largest make up around 2.8% of the sample. The sequenced sample consisted of PBMCs. These receptors were collected from a man aged 18-30 years in good health and CMV-seronegative.

This clone has more than one count but fewer than ten. The V and J genes are TRBV6-5 and TRBJ2-1; TRBD2 matches at 9 bases. J was trimmed by 7 bases and V by 4 bases; bases with no gene match: 11. The germline CDR1 and CDR2 sequences are MNHEY and SVGAGI. CDR3 length: 16 residues. The CDR3 loop reads CASSSPSSGGSNEQFF. DNA of the CDR3: TGTGCCAGCAGTTCTCCGAGTAGCGGGGGCTCGAATGAGCAGTTCTTC.

CDR3 sequence: CASSYGTEPSNTEAFF. CDR3 nucleotides: TGCGCCAGCAGCTACGGGACAGAACCGTCAAACACTGAAGCTTTCTTT. The chain joins TRBV5-1 to TRBJ1-1, with 7 bases identical to TRBD1. Germline V lookup: CDR1 SGHRS, CDR2 YFSETQ. Trimming cost V 3 bases and J 2 bases; bases outside gene matches: 10. This CDR3 spans 16 amino acids.

The rearrangement joins TRBV5-6 to TRBJ1-4; the D is unclear. Germline CDR1 SGHDT, CDR2 YYEEEE. The CDR3 spans 14 residues. The V end lost 4 bases, the J end lost 7 bases, and 14 bases lay between the germline ends. For the CDR3, the DNA is TGTGCCAGCAGCCCCCCCCCGGGTGCTGAAAAACTGTTTTTT. Amino acids: CASSPPPGAEKLFF.

The chain uses TRBV5-1 and TRBJ1-3, with 9 bases lining up with TRBD1. After removal of 1 base from V and 2 bases from J, the junction contained 1 base not matched to a gene. CDR3 length equals 15 residues. Germline lookup yields CDR1 SGHRS and CDR2 YFSETQ. Here the CDR3 DNA reads TGCGCCAGCAGCTTGTGGACAGGGGCTGGAAACACCATATATTTT. It specifies CASSLWTGAGNTIYF.

In regard to this clone: The junction differs from germline at one of its ends, possibly a read error. The rearrangement links TRBV12-5 to TRBJ1-2, with D possibly TRBD1 on 5 matching bases. The CDR3 is 12 amino acids. Per germline, CDR1 LGHNT and CDR2 FRNRAP. This CDR3 is CASGVGDSRPLF. In DNA form, the CDR3 reads TGTGCTAGTGGGGTGGGGGACTCCCGACCCCTATTC.

This clone was counted a few times. V usage is TRBV30 and J usage is TRBJ2-7; TRBD2 is a possible D gene (6 bases). Germline V gene lookup returns CDR1 GTSNPN and CDR2 SVGIG (reference sequence). The CDR3 is 13 amino acids. The V and J ends lost 2 bases and 6 bases respectively, with 14 bases between them. The CDR3 loop reads CAWSWRGSGEQYF. CDR3 in DNA: TGTGCCTGGAGTTGGCGGGGTTCGGGCGAGCAGTACTTC.

This sequence joins TRBV11-2 and TRBJ2-7, with D possibly matching TRBD1 (6 bases). Deletions cut 2 bases from V and 4 bases from J, with 15 bases between. This CDR3 is built from 15 residues. The germline V gene encodes CDR1 SGHAT and CDR2 FQNNGV. CDR3 sequence reads: CASSLTDSARYEQYV. CDR3 bases: TGTGCCAGCAGCTTAACGGACAGTGCTAGGTACGAGCAGTACGTC.

The V call is TRBV19, the J call TRBJ1-5; possibly TRBD1 for D (6 bases). CDR3 length: 18 residues. From germline, CDR1 is LNHDA and CDR2 SQIVND (reference sequence). Deletions cut 4 bases from V and 5 bases from J, with 24 bases between. This CDR3 reads CASSTTEPNREPYQPQHF. CDR3 coding DNA: TGTGCCAGTAGTACGACGGAACCGAACAGGGAACCCTATCAGCCCCAGCATTTT.

CDR3: CASSLFSGVGAFF. CDR3 nucleotides: TGTGCCAGCAGTTTATTTAGCGGAGTGGGAGCTTTCTTT. The rearrangement links TRBV27 to TRBJ1-1, with D unclear. V lost 1 base, J lost 10 bases, and 13 bases lay in between. Per the germline V gene, CDR1 is MNHEY and CDR2 is SMNVEV (reference sequence). The CDR3 is made up of 13 amino acids.

V gene TRBV5-1 combines with J gene TRBJ2-7; 12 bases are a match to TRBD2. V gave up 0 bases and J gave up 0 bases; unmatched junction bases: 4. Germline-derived CDR1 and CDR2 are SGHRS and YFSETQ. This CDR3 is 17 amino acids long. The CDR3 DNA reads TGCGCCAGCAGCTTGGGTCTAGCGGGGGGGAGCTCCTACGAGCAGTACTTC. Protein sequence: CASSLGLAGGSSYEQYF.

The rearrangement links TRBV10-3 to TRBJ2-1; 8 bases are shared with TRBD2. Trimming took 5 bases from V and 4 from J; bases not matched to a gene: 7. Germline CDR1 is ENHRY and CDR2 is SYGVKD. The CDR3 has 15 residues. The CDR3, as DNA: TGTGCCATCAGTACCCCAGCGGGGGTTTACAATGAGCAGTTCTTC. The encoded protein is CAISTPAGVYNEQFF.

This chain uses TRBV19 with TRBJ1-2; tentative D call: TRBD1 (5 bases). The germline V gene has CDR1 LNHDA and CDR2 SQIVND (reference sequence). Trimming pared 5 bases from V and 0 bases from J, leaving 13 bases between. The CDR3 has 15 amino acids. CDR3 sequence (DNA): TGTGCCAGTAGTGTTAGGGGTAAACCTAACTATGGCTACACCTTC. Translation gives CASSVRGKPNYGYTF.

Only a few counts were recorded for this clone. This sequence joins TRBV4-2 and TRBJ2-5; D might be TRBD1 (5 bases). Germline V lookup: CDR1 LGHNA, CDR2 YNFKEQ. The CDR3 is 15 amino acids. V gave up 3 bases and J gave up 5 bases, with 16 bases separating them. The CDR3 is CASSQQRGQGETQYF. Here the CDR3 DNA reads TGTGCCAGCAGCCAGCAAAGGGGTCAGGGCGAGACCCAGTACTTC.

The J gene is TRBJ2-3, the V gene TRBV6-6; possible D gene TRBD2, 6 bases. Germline V CDR1 and CDR2: MNHNY, SVGAGI (reference sequence). This CDR3 has 14 residues. With 4 bases removed from V and 0 bases from J, the gap between germline ends came to 8 bases. In DNA, the CDR3 is TGTGCCAGCAGTTGGAGGGGTAGCACAGATACGCAGTATTTT. Translated: CASSWRGSTDTQYF.

This chain joins TRBV7-2 and TRBJ2-7; TRBD1 is a possible D gene (6 bases). This CDR3 spans 13 amino acids. V was clipped by 6 bases and J by 0 bases, with 9 bases between them. Germline CDR1 is SGHTA and CDR2 is FQGNSA. The DNA of the CDR3 is TGTGCCAGCAGGACGACAGGCTCCTACGAGCAGTACTTC. It codes for CASRTTGSYEQYF.

V gene TRBV4-1 combines with J gene TRBJ1-4, with D possibly matching TRBD1 (6 bases). Germline assignment: CDR1 MGHRA and CDR2 YSYEKL. This CDR3 region has 16 residues. V lost 4 bases and J 3 bases, leaving 15 bases between the germline ends. CDR3 region: CASSRDWTAPNEKLFF. In nucleotides, the CDR3 is TGCGCCAGCAGCCGCGACTGGACAGCGCCTAATGAAAAACTGTTTTTT.

In its sample, this clone was seen a few times. The genes are TRBV4-3 and TRBJ1-1; D perhaps matches TRBD1 (6 bases). Trimming cost V 3 bases and J 2 bases, with 22 bases left between them. Per germline, CDR1 LGHNA and CDR2 YSLEER. The CDR3 covers 18 residues. The CDR3 spells CASSHGSGRGLYNTEAFF. DNA for the CDR3: TGCGCCAGCAGCCATGGTTCTGGCAGGGGATTGTATAACACTGAAGCTTTCTTT.